Below are 23 T cell receptor beta chains sequenced from a single sample in a study of cytomegalovirus exposure and HLA in healthy donors (dated by TCRdb to the late 2010s). Libraries were built with the immunoSEQ multiplex PCR assay. The multiplex PCR relied on a mix of 60 forward primers for TCR Vbeta segments and 13 reverse primers for TCR Jbeta segments. As stored in TCRdb, this immuneACCESS dataset retains in-frame rearrangements with V and J assigned. A fraction of the clones does not appear; measured against another copy, unresolved V genes explain less than half of the discrepancy, and the remainder lacks a known reason. The sample table contains some 250,000 clones; only one count was recorded for 82% of them. Roughly 5% of the sample is in the top ten clones. The sequenced sample consisted of PBMCs. These receptor sequences come from a middle-aged woman in good health and CMV-seropositive.

The V call is TRBV18, the J call TRBJ1-6; 7 nucleotides line up with TRBD1. Germline loops: CDR1 KGHSH, CDR2 LQKENI. After removal of 5 bases from V and 5 bases from J, the junction contained 9 bases not matched to a gene. This CDR3 is built from 16 residues. The CDR3 spells CASSAYGTVNNSPLHF. CDR3 DNA: TGTGCCAGCTCAGCTTATGGGACAGTTAATAATTCACCCCTCCACTTT.

The chain employs TRBV2 and TRBJ1-6; TRBD1 matches 8 bases. Looked up from germline, CDR1 is SNHLY and CDR2 is FYNNEI. This CDR3 spans 13 amino acids. V was pared by 8 bases and J by 8 bases, with 5 bases of the junction left unmatched. In DNA, the CDR3 is TGTGCCAGCTCTACAGGGGGTGATTCACCCCTCCACTTT. Translating gives CASSTGGDSPLHF.

The chain recombines TRBV19 with TRBJ1-2; D gene ambiguous. CDR1 is LNHDA and CDR2 is SQIVND in the germline V gene (reference sequence). The CDR3 has 14 residues. V was trimmed by 3 bases and J by 3 bases, leaving 11 bases between them. The CDR3 region is CASSIYERDYGYTF. DNA for the CDR3: TGTGCCAGTAGTATCTACGAACGGGACTATGGCTACACCTTC.

The chain uses TRBV4-2 and TRBJ2-7; 10 bases map to TRBD1. Germline V gene data show CDR1 as LGHNA and CDR2 as YNFKEQ. This CDR3 is built from 15 residues. J lost 0 bases, V lost 1 base, and 0 bases had no gene match. The CDR3 sequence: CASSQGQGASYEQYF. CDR3 nucleotides: TGTGCCAGCAGCCAAGGACAGGGGGCCTCCTACGAGCAGTACTTC.

About this clone: The same CDR3 arises from other DNA sequences in this sample as well. The CDR3 is CASSFGTAYNSPLHF. The CDR3 DNA reads as TGCGCCAGCAGCTTCGGGACAGCTTATAATTCACCCCTCCACTTT. The V and J genes are TRBV5-1 and TRBJ1-6, with TRBD1 matching over 7 bases. Germline CDR1 is SGHRS and CDR2 is YFSETQ. This CDR3 contains 15 residues. The ends lost 2 bases at V and 4 bases at J; junction bases unmatched: 3.

The chain joins TRBV5-5 to TRBJ2-7; D is uncertain. V was trimmed by 6 bases and J by 3 bases, leaving 7 bases between them. Germline V gene sequence: CDR1 SGHKS, CDR2 YYEKEE (reference sequence). This CDR3 is built from 11 residues. The CDR3 nucleotides read TGTGCCAGCATTTCGGGCTACGAGCAGTACTTC. It is translated as CASISGYEQYF.

The chain couples TRBV11-3 to TRBJ2-7; TRBD2 matches 10 bases. The junction had 11 bases not matched to a gene; V was cut back by 4 bases and J by 5 bases. The CDR3 has 16 amino acids. Germline values: CDR1 SGHNT, CDR2 YENEEA. Here the CDR3 reads CASSSGGLAGVHEQYF. Written as DNA, the CDR3 is TGTGCCAGCAGCTCAGGGGGGCTAGCGGGAGTCCACGAGCAGTACTTC.

This clone was counted a few times. The V and J genes are TRBV29-1 and TRBJ2-1; 9 nucleotides match TRBD1. The CDR3 length is 14 residues. Germline loops: CDR1 SQVTM, CDR2 ANQGSEA. The trim removed 7 bases at V and 9 bases at J, leaving 13 bases unmatched. For the CDR3, the DNA is TGCAGCGCATCACCGGGACAGGGACGCGGTGAGCAGTTCTTC. It yields the protein CSASPGQGRGEQFF.

A remark on this clone: Distinct nucleotide sequences in the sample also encode this CDR3. This sequence joins TRBV5-1 and TRBJ2-3; 15 bases are a match to TRBD2. CDR3 length: 17 residues. V lost 4 bases and J lost 3; bases outside the gene matches: 6. Germline V gene data show CDR1 as SGHRS and CDR2 as YFSETQ. The CDR3 nucleotides are TGCGCCAGCAGCCTACCGGGACTAGCGGGGGGAACAGATACGCAGTATTTT. Translating gives CASSLPGLAGGTDTQYF.

V is TRBV5-6 and J is TRBJ1-4, with 7 bases matching TRBD1. Unmatched junction bases numbered 3, after V lost 1 base and J lost 3 bases. Germline V lookup: CDR1 SGHDT, CDR2 YYEEEE. The CDR3 covers 15 residues. As DNA, the CDR3 is TGTGCCAGCAGCTTGCGAGGGGGCCCTAATGAAAAACTGTTTTTT. Residues: CASSLRGGPNEKLFF.

A word on this clone: The germline gene is not matched at one end of the junction; a read error may be the cause. Within the sample, other DNA sequences also encode this same CDR3. The V call is TRBV7-6, the J call TRBJ1-6; 7 bases align to TRBD1. The CDR3 extends over 15 amino acids. From germline, CDR1 is SGHVS and CDR2 FNYEAQ. CDR3 DNA sequence: TGTGCCAGCAGTAAAAGCGACAGGGCTAATTCCCCCCTCCACTTT. Translating gives CASSKSDRANSPLHF.

As DNA, the CDR3 is TGTGCCAGCAGCCAACAAGAGACCCAGTACTTC. Its translation is CASSQQETQYF. V is TRBV11-3 and J is TRBJ2-5; D uncertain. Germline V CDR1 and CDR2: SGHNT, YENEEA. V lost 5 bases and J lost 2, with 3 bases in between. The CDR3 is 11 residues long.

This clone turned up a few times. V usage is TRBV6-6 and J usage is TRBJ1-2; no clear D gene. The CDR3 spans 12 residues. In germline, CDR1 is MNHNY, CDR2 SVGAGI (reference sequence). Trimming stripped 6 bases from V and 4 bases from J, with 9 bases between. Written as DNA, the CDR3 is TGTGCCAGCAGCCTCGTTAGCTATGGCTACACCTTC. Protein product: CASSLVSYGYTF.

The V and J genes are TRBV7-9 and TRBJ2-5, with 9 bases identical to TRBD1. V was pared by 5 bases and J by 7 bases, with 5 bases of the junction left unmatched. The CDR3 is 13 residues long. Germline V lookup: CDR1 SEHNR, CDR2 FQNEAQ (reference sequence). The CDR3 nucleotides read TGTGCCAGCAGCCAAGTGGACAGGGGGACCCAGTACTTC. Residues: CASSQVDRGTQYF.

This chain connects TRBV7-6 to TRBJ2-7; D possibly corresponds to TRBD2 (6 bases). This CDR3 is built from 15 residues. The ends were cut back, 2 bases at V and 1 base at J, with 12 bases in the middle. The germline V gene encodes CDR1 SGHVS and CDR2 FNYEAQ. CDR3 protein: CASSLMRGLSYEQYF. In nucleotides, the CDR3 is TGTGCCAGCAGCTTAATGCGGGGCTTATCCTACGAGCAGTACTTC.

The chain couples TRBV2 to TRBJ2-1, with 10 bases aligning to TRBD2. The V and J ends lost 7 bases and 7 bases, in that order; junction bases with no gene match: 16. The CDR3 covers 17 residues. Germline V CDR1 and CDR2: SNHLY, FYNNEI. CDR3 sequence reads: CASTIQREGQVVNEQFF. The CDR3 DNA follows: TGTGCCAGCACTATTCAGCGGGAGGGCCAAGTGGTAAATGAGCAGTTCTTC. The variable domain in full, with the rest retrieved from reference TRBV2 and TRBJ2-1, is EPEVTQTPSHQVTQMGQEVILRCVPISNHLYFYWYRQILGQKVEFLVSFYNNEISEKSEIFDDQFSVERPDGSNFTLKIRSTKLEDSAMYFCASTIQREGQVVNEQFFGPGTRLTVL.

This rearrangement joins TRBV6-6 to TRBJ2-7; 7 bases line up with TRBD1. The V segment lost 0 bases and the J segment 2 bases; nucleotides outside the gene matches: 7. Germline V CDR1 and CDR2: MNHNY, SVGAGI (reference sequence). The length of the CDR3 is 16 residues. The CDR3 sequence is CASSYSSGQRTYEQYF. The CDR3 coding sequence is TGTGCCAGCAGTTACTCGTCGGGACAGAGAACCTACGAGCAGTACTTC.

This rearrangement joins TRBV19 to TRBJ1-2; D perhaps matches TRBD1 (6 bases). Germline V gene data show CDR1 as LNHDA and CDR2 as SQIVND (reference sequence). The length of the CDR3 is 15 residues. Trimming removed 4 bases from V and 9 bases from J, with 21 bases in between. In DNA, the CDR3 is TGTGCCAGTAGTAACTCCGGACAGTCTACCGGGCGCTACACCTTC. It yields the protein CASSNSGQSTGRYTF. The complete variable domain, with remaining parts taken from reference TRBV19 and TRBJ1-2, reads DGGITQSPKYLFRKEGQNVTLSCEQNLNHDAMYWYRQDPGQGLRLIYYSQIVNDFQKGDIAEGYSVSREKKESFPLTVTSAQKNPTAFYLCASSNSGQSTGRYTFGSGTRLTVV.

J is TRBJ2-5 and V is TRBV4-3; 7 bases match TRBD2. CDR3 size: 17 residues. Looked up from germline, CDR1 is LGHNA and CDR2 is YSLEER. V lost 1 base and J lost 5; bases outside the gene matches: 13. CDR3 sequence reads: CASSQGLRRGGVETQYF. In DNA form, the CDR3 reads TGCGCCAGCAGCCAAGGACTGCGGCGGGGAGGGGTGGAGACCCAGTACTTC.

The chain joins TRBV7-2 to TRBJ1-1; 8 bases fit TRBD1. CDR1 and CDR2 from the germline V gene are SGHTA and FQGNSA. Losses at the gene ends were 4 bases for V and 2 bases for J; bases not matched to a gene: 3. The CDR3 spans 14 residues. The CDR3 DNA sequence: TGTGCCAGCAGCTCTGGACAGGGAAACACTGAAGCTTTCTTT. This translates into CASSSGQGNTEAFF. The full variable domain, completed using reference TRBV7-2 and TRBJ1-1, is GAGVSQSPSNKVTEKGKDVELRCDPISGHTALYWYRQSLGQGLEFLIYFQGNSAPDKSGLPSDRFSAERTGGSVSTLTIQRTQQEDSAVYLCASSSGQGNTEAFFGQGTRLTVV.

This clone was counted a few times. The rearrangement joins TRBV19 to TRBJ2-5; maybe TRBD2 (6 bases). The V end lost 4 bases, the J end lost 4 bases, and 10 bases lay between the germline ends. Germline values: CDR1 LNHDA, CDR2 SQIVND (reference sequence). The CDR3 totals 13 residues. CDR3 DNA sequence: TGTGCCAGTAGTACTGGGCGGGGAGAGACCCAGTACTTC. This sequence encodes CASSTGRGETQYF. The complete variable domain, with remaining parts taken from reference TRBV19 and TRBJ2-5, reads DGGITQSPKYLFRKEGQNVTLSCEQNLNHDAMYWYRQDPGQGLRLIYYSQIVNDFQKGDIAEGYSVSREKKESFPLTVTSAQKNPTAFYLCASSTGRGETQYFGPGTRLLVL.

Remarks on this clone: The junction does not match germline at one end; this may be a read error. CDR3 nucleotides: TGTTCCAGCAGCTTAGGGTTCAGGACTAGCGAGACCTACGAGCAGTACTTC. It specifies CSSSLGFRTSETYEQYF. V usage is TRBV7-9 and J usage is TRBJ2-7; 9 bases are shared with TRBD2. The CDR3 has 17 residues. CDR1 and CDR2 from the germline V gene are SEHNR and FQNEAQ (reference sequence).

The chain employs TRBV18 and TRBJ2-1, with D unclear. The CDR3 sequence is 14 residues long. Between the trimmed V and J ends, which lost 3 bases and 3 bases, there was a span of 9 bases. Per the germline V gene, CDR1 is KGHSH and CDR2 is LQKENI. CDR3 in amino acids: CASSPEYGYNEQFF. The CDR3, as DNA: TGTGCCAGCTCACCGGAGTACGGCTACAATGAGCAGTTCTTC.